One sample yielded the 24 T cell receptor beta chains listed below, sequenced in a study of identical twins. Using its own MiXCR run on the 5' RACE reads, TCRdb lists one record per CDR3 protein. The sample lists hundreds of thousands of distinct CDR3 sequences, 21% occurring once. These same data were also listed under a study on T cells expressing NK-cell markers.

The specimen was PBMCs. The receptor source for this set is a woman between 18 and 29 years old in good health.

The chain has TRBV12-3 or TRBV12-4 and TRBJ1-1, with TRBD1 identical over 7 bases. J was trimmed by 1 base and V by 5 bases; bases with no gene match: 4. The CDR3 contains 14 residues. The CDR3 nucleotides read TGTGCCAGCAGTAGAAGACAGGGGAACACTGAAGCTTTCTTT. The encoded protein is CASSRRQGNTEAFF.

CDR3 sequence: CASSLAPPGLVYEQYF. CDR3 DNA sequence: TGCGCCAGCAGCTTGGCCCCTCCAGGGTTGGTCTACGAGCAGTACTTC. The rearrangement joins TRBV5-1 to TRBJ2-7; TRBD1 is a possible D gene (5 bases). CDR3 length equals 16 residues. CDR1 is SGHRS and CDR2 is YFSETQ in the germline V gene. Trimming cost V 0 bases and J 3 bases, with 16 bases left between them. The variable domain in full, with the rest retrieved from reference TRBV5-1 and TRBJ2-7, is KAGVTQTPRYLIKTRGQQVTLSCSPISGHRSVSWYQQTPGQGLQFLFEYFSETQRNKGNFPGRFSGRQFSNSRSEMNVSTLELGDSALYLCASSLAPPGLVYEQYFGPGTRLTVT.

This clonotype was found a few times. The chain is built from TRBV7-2 and TRBJ2-7; 7 nucleotides agree with TRBD2. The length of the CDR3 is 16 residues. V shed 3 bases and J 2 bases; nucleotides not matched to a gene: 10. CDR1 is SGHTA and CDR2 is FQGNSA in the germline V gene. CDR3 sequence reads: CASSFPGGTVAYEQYF. CDR3 DNA: TGTGCCAGCAGCTTTCCCGGGGGGACGGTCGCCTACGAGCAGTACTTC.

The CDR3 spells CASSLTRDRQETQYF. The CDR3 region has the DNA TGTGCCAGCAGCCTTACCCGGGACAGACAAGAGACCCAGTACTTC. The chain couples TRBV3-1 to TRBJ2-5; TRBD1 matches at 7 bases. Unmatched junction bases numbered 7, after V lost 4 bases and J lost 2 bases. The CDR3 has 15 amino acids. Per the germline V gene, CDR1 is LGHDT and CDR2 is YNNKEL (reference sequence).

This clonotype was counted ten times or more. This chain joins TRBV5-1 and TRBJ2-2; unclear D gene. Between the trimmed V and J ends, which lost 3 bases and 0 bases, there was a span of 6 bases. The CDR3 runs 14 residues. CDR1 and CDR2 (germline): SGHRS, YFSETQ. This CDR3 reads CASSSRSNTGELFF. The CDR3, as DNA: TGCGCCAGCAGCTCCCGCTCGAACACCGGGGAGCTGTTTTTT.

This clonotype turned up a few times. This chain links TRBV7-6 with TRBJ2-2; D may be TRBD2 (7 bases). Germline V gene data show CDR1 as SGHVS and CDR2 as FNYEAQ. V gave up 5 bases and J gave up 5 bases, with 12 bases separating them. CDR3 length: 14 residues. DNA for the CDR3: TGTGCCAGCAGCCCGGGGGGCAGAACCGGGGAGCTGTTTTTT. Amino acid sequence: CASSPGGRTGELFF.

In this sample, this clonotype turned up a few times. V gene TRBV13 combines with J gene TRBJ2-7; 7 bases align to TRBD2. V was pared by 5 bases and J by 1 base, with 11 bases of the junction left unmatched. The CDR3 runs to 16 residues. In germline, CDR1 is PRHDT, CDR2 FYEKMQ (reference sequence). CDR3 bases: TGTGCCAGCAGCCCACGGGAGGCCCCTTTTTCCTACGAGCAGTACTTC. Protein product: CASSPREAPFSYEQYF.

This chain links TRBV29-1 with TRBJ1-1; D is ambiguous. The V gene's germline CDR1 is SQVTM and CDR2 ANQGSEA. The germline V and J ends were trimmed by 3 bases and 1 base, with 15 bases remaining between them. This CDR3 contains 15 residues. Here the CDR3 DNA reads TGCAGCGTTGAGAACATTGTGAGGGCGAACACTGAAGCTTTCTTT. Encoded protein: CSVENIVRANTEAFF. Full variable domain (remainder filled in from reference TRBV29-1 and TRBJ1-1): SAVISQKPSRDICQRGTSLTIQCQVDSQVTMMFWYRQQPGQSLTLIATANQGSEATYESGFVIDKFPISRPNLTFSTLTVSNMSPEDSSIYLCSVENIVRANTEAFFGQGTRLTVV.

The sample holds many counts of this clonotype. DNA for the CDR3: TGTGCCAGTAGAGTAGGGGCTTACACTGAAGCTTTCTTT. Residues: CASRVGAYTEAFF. The chain is built from TRBV12-3 or TRBV12-4 and TRBJ1-1; TRBD1 might be the D (5 bases). CDR3 length equals 13 residues. The V end lost 9 bases, the J end lost 3 bases, and 14 bases lay between the germline ends.

In its sample, this clonotype was seen a few times. CDR3 residues: CASNAGDARTDTQYF. The CDR3 nucleotides read TGTGCCAGCAATGCGGGGGATGCACGCACAGATACGCAGTATTTT. The rearrangement joins TRBV2 to TRBJ2-3; 7 nucleotides agree with TRBD2. Trimming cost V 7 bases and J 1 base; bases outside gene matches: 8. The CDR3 runs 15 residues. The germline gives CDR1 SNHLY, CDR2 FYNNEI.

This rearrangement joins TRBV10-2 to TRBJ2-3; TRBD2 might be the D (6 bases). The CDR3 spans 16 residues. CDR1 WSHSY and CDR2 SAAADI come from the germline V gene. V lost 4 bases, J lost 3 bases, and 17 bases lay in between. In DNA, the CDR3 is TGCGCCAGCAGTGGGGCCGCGGGACCGCCGACAGATACGCAGTATTTT. This codes for CASSGAAGPPTDTQYF.

The chain employs TRBV5-1 and TRBJ2-5, with 7 bases that match TRBD2. CDR3 length: 17 residues. Germline V gives CDR1 SGHRS, CDR2 YFSETQ. After removal of 5 bases from V and 2 bases from J, the junction contained 15 bases not matched to a gene. The CDR3 region has the DNA TGCGCCAGCAGTCCCTTGGACTCCGGACTAGTTCAAGAGACCCAGTACTTC. Translated: CASSPLDSGLVQETQYF. The entire variable domain, with the rest obtained from reference TRBV5-1 and TRBJ2-5, is as follows: KAGVTQTPRYLIKTRGQQVTLSCSPISGHRSVSWYQQTPGQGLQFLFEYFSETQRNKGNFPGRFSGRQFSNSRSEMNVSTLELGDSALYLCASSPLDSGLVQETQYFGPGTRLLVL.

This clonotype was seen more than once but under ten times. This sequence joins TRBV6-1 and TRBJ2-2, with D possibly being TRBD2 (6 bases). Trimming pared 6 bases from V and 3 bases from J, leaving 8 bases between. Germline CDR1 is MNHNS and CDR2 is SASEGT. The length of the CDR3 is 13 residues. The CDR3 coding sequence is TGTGCCAGCAGAACGGGAGACACCGGGGAGCTGTTTTTT. It translates to CASRTGDTGELFF.

The V gene is TRBV15, the J gene TRBJ2-7; TRBD1 matches at 7 bases. The CDR3 runs to 15 residues. Trimming removed 0 bases from V and 4 bases from J; junction bases left unmatched: 6. Germline CDR1 LNHNV, CDR2 YYDKDF (reference sequence). CDR3 coding DNA: TGTGCCACCAGCAGAGACCGCGGACAGGCGTACGAGCAGTACTTC. It encodes CATSRDRGQAYEQYF.

This clonotype was observed a few times. This sequence joins TRBV15 and TRBJ2-1; D unclear. CDR3 size: 16 residues. The V gene's germline CDR1 is LNHNV and CDR2 YYDKDF (reference sequence). The ends were cut back, 0 bases at V and 0 bases at J, with 9 bases in the middle. This chain's CDR3 is CATSRERPSSYNEQFF. The CDR3 nucleotides read TGTGCCACCAGCAGAGAGCGGCCGAGCTCCTACAATGAGCAGTTCTTC.

The V gene is TRBV20-1, the J gene TRBJ2-7; D not certain. The CDR3 has 14 amino acids. From germline, CDR1 is DFQATT and CDR2 SNEGSKA (reference sequence). V lost 5 bases and J 0 bases, leaving 14 bases between the germline ends. In DNA, the CDR3 is TGCAGTGCTCTTACAGATTCGAGCTCCTACGAGCAGTACTTC. The encoded protein is CSALTDSSSYEQYF.

The chain recombines TRBV5-1 with TRBJ2-2, with 10 bases fitting TRBD2. V gave up 2 bases and J gave up 1 base; unmatched junction bases: 2. CDR3 length: 16 residues. Germline assignment: CDR1 SGHRS and CDR2 YFSETQ. The CDR3 DNA follows: TGCGCCAGCAGCTTACGGACTAGCGGGAACACCGGGGAGCTGTTTTTT. Translated, it gives CASSLRTSGNTGELFF.

The genes are TRBV6-6 and TRBJ1-4; D is unclear. V gave up 5 bases and J gave up 4 bases, with 5 bases separating them. The CDR3 totals 12 residues. From germline, CDR1 is MNHNY and CDR2 SVGAGI (reference sequence). In DNA form, the CDR3 reads TGTGCCAGCAGTCAACGTAATGAAAAACTGTTTTTT. Its protein is CASSQRNEKLFF.

This clonotype was detected a few times. The rearrangement links TRBV7-9 to TRBJ1-1; D not certain. CDR1 is SEHNR and CDR2 is FQNEAQ in the germline V gene (reference sequence). Trimming removed 5 bases from V and 4 bases from J, with 17 bases in between. This CDR3 region has 15 residues. The CDR3 sequence: CASSPGEGVGTEAFF. Written as DNA, the CDR3 is TGTGCCAGCAGCCCAGGAGAGGGCGTGGGCACTGAAGCTTTCTTT.

The gene calls are TRBV5-1 and TRBJ2-1; TRBD2 aligns across 10 bases. CDR3 size: 14 residues. The germline gives CDR1 SGHRS, CDR2 YFSETQ. Unmatched junction bases numbered 6, after V lost 6 bases and J lost 6 bases. CDR3 residues: CASTGTSVRNEQFF. DNA of the CDR3: TGCGCCAGCACGGGGACTAGCGTGCGCAATGAGCAGTTCTTC.

In its sample, this clonotype was seen a few times. The rearrangement uses TRBV20-1 and TRBJ2-7; TRBD1 matches at 9 bases. The CDR3 covers 18 residues. Germline CDR1 DFQATT, CDR2 SNEGSKA (reference sequence). Trimming took 2 bases from V and 0 from J; bases not matched to a gene: 14. As DNA, the CDR3 is TGCAGTGCTAGACCATACGGGGGACAGGGTGACAGCTCCTACGAGCAGTACTTC. This sequence encodes CSARPYGGQGDSSYEQYF.

The chain employs TRBV7-3 and TRBJ1-1; D not certain. Per germline, CDR1 SGHTA and CDR2 FQGTGA. The CDR3 has 15 residues. With 1 base removed from V and 1 base from J, the gap between germline ends came to 10 bases. The CDR3 is CASSLRPEKNTEAFF. DNA of the CDR3: TGTGCCAGCAGCTTAAGGCCTGAGAAGAACACTGAAGCTTTCTTT.

J is TRBJ1-2 and V is TRBV5-1, with a weak D call TRBD1 (6 bases). V was pared by 4 bases and J by 2 bases, with 12 bases between. The CDR3 covers 14 residues. The germline V gene encodes CDR1 SGHRS and CDR2 YFSETQ. The DNA for the CDR3 is TGCGCCAGCAGCCCAGGGGACGGGAACTATGGCTACACCTTC. Amino acids: CASSPGDGNYGYTF.

This clonotype was detected ten times or more. The chain combines TRBV7-9 with TRBJ2-5; a weak D match, TRBD1 (5 bases). The V and J ends lost 1 base and 5 bases respectively, with 11 bases between them. This CDR3 contains 14 residues. Germline CDR1 SEHNR, CDR2 FQNEAQ (reference sequence). The CDR3 DNA reads as TGTGCCAGCAGCTTAGAAAAGGGGATGGAGACCCAGTACTTC. It is translated as CASSLEKGMETQYF. Full variable domain (missing parts from reference TRBV7-9 and TRBJ2-5): DTGVSQNPRHKITKRGQNVTFRCDPISEHNRLYWYRQTLGQGPEFLTYFQNEAQLEKSRLLSDRFSAERPKGSFSTLEIQRTEQGDSAMYLCASSLEKGMETQYFGPGTRLLVL.